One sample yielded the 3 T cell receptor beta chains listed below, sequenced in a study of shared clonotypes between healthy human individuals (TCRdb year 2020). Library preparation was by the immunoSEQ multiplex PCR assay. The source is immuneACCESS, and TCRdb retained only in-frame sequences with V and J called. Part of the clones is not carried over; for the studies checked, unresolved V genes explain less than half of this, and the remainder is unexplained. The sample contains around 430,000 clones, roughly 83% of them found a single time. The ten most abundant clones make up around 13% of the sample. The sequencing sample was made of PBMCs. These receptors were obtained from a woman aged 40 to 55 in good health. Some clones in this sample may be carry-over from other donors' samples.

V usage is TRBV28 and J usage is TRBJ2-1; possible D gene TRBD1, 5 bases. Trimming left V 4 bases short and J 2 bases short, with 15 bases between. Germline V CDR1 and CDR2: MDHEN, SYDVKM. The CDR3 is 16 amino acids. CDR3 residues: CASSSTTASTYNEQFF. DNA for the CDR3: TGTGCCAGCAGTTCGACGACAGCGAGCACCTACAATGAGCAGTTCTTC.

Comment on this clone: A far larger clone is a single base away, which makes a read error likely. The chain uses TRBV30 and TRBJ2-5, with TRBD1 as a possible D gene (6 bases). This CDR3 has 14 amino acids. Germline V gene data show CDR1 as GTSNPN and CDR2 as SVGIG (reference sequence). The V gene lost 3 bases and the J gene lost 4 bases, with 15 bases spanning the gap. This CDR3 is CAWSRQVRRETQYF. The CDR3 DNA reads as TGTGCCTGGAGCCGACAGGTTCGACGAGAGACCCAGTACTTC.

CDR3 bases: TGTGCCAGCAGTGAATGGGACTCTGGGGCCAACGTCCTGACTTTC. This sequence encodes CASSEWDSGANVLTF. The J gene is TRBJ2-6, the V gene TRBV6-1, with no clear D. Trimming shortened V by 2 bases and J by 0 bases, and 5 bases separated the two germline ends. The CDR3 runs to 15 residues. Germline V gives CDR1 MNHNS, CDR2 SASEGT.